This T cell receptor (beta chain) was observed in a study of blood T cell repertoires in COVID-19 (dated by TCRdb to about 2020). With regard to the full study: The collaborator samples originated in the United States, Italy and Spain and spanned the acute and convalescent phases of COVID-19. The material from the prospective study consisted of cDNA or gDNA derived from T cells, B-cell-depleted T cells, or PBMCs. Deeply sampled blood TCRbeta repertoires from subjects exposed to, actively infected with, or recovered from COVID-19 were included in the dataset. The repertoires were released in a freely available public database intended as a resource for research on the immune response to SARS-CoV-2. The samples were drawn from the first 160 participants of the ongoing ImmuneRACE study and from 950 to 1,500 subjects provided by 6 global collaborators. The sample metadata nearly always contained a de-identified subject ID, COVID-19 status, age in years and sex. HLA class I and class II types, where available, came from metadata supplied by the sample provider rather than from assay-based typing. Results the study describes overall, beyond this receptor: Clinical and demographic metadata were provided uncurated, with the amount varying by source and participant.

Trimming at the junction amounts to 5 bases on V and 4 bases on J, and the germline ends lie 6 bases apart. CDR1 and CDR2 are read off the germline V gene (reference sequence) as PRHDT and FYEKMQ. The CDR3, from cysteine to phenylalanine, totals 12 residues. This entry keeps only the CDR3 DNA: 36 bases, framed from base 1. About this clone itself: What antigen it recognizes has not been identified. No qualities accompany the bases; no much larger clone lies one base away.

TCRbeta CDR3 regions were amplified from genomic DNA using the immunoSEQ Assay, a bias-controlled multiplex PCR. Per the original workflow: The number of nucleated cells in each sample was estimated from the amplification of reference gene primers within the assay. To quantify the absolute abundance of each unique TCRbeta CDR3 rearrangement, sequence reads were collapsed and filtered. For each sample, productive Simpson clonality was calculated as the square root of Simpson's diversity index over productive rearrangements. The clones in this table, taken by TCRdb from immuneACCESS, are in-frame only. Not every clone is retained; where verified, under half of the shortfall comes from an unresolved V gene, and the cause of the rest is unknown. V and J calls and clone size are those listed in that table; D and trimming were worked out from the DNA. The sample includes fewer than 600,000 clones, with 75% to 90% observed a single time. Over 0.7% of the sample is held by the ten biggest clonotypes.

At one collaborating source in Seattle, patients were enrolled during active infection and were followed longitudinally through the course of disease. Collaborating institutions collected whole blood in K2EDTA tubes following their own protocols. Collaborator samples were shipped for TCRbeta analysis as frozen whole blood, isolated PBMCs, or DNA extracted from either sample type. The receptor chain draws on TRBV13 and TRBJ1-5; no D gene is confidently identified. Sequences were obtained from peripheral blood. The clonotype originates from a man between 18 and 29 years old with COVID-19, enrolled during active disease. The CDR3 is CASSEGNQPQHF. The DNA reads TGTGCCAGCAGCGAGGGAAATCAGCCCCAGCATTTT. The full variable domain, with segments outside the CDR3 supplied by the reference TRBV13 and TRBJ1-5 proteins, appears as AAGVIQSPRHLIKEKRETATLKCYPIPRHDTVYWYQQGPGQDPQFLISFYEKMQSDKGSIPDRFSAQQFSDYHSELNMSSLELGDSALYFCASSEGNQPQHFGDGTRLSIL.